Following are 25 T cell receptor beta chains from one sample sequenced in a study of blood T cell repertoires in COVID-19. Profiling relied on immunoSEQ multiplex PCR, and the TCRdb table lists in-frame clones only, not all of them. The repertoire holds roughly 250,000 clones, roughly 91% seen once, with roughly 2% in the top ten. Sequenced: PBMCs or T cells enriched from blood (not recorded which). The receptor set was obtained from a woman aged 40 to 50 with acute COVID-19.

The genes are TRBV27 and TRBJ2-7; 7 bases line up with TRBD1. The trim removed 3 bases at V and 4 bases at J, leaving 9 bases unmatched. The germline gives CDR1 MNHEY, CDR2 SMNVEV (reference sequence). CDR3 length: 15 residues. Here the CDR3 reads CASSFSRGTPYEQYF. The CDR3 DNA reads TGTGCCAGCAGTTTCTCCAGGGGGACACCGTACGAGCAGTACTTC.

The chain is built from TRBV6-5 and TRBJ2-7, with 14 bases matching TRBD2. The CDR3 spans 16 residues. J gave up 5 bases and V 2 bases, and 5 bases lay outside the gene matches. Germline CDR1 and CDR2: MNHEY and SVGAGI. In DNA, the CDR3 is TGTGCCAGCAGTTACGGGGGACTAGCGGGAGTCGACGAGCAGTACTTC. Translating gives CASSYGGLAGVDEQYF.

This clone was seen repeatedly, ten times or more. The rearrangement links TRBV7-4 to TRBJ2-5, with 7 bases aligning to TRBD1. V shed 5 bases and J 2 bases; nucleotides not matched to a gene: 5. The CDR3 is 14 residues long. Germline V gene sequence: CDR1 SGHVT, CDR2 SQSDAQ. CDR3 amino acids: CASSVGQIQETQYF. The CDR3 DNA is TGTGCCAGCAGCGTGGGACAGATTCAAGAGACCCAGTACTTC.

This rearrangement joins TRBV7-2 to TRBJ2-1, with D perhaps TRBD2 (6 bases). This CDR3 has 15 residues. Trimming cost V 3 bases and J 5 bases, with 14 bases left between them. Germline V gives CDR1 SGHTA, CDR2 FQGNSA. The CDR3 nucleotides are TGTGCCAGCAGCTTCATAGGCGGGGACCACAATGAGCAGTTCTTC. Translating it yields CASSFIGGDHNEQFF.

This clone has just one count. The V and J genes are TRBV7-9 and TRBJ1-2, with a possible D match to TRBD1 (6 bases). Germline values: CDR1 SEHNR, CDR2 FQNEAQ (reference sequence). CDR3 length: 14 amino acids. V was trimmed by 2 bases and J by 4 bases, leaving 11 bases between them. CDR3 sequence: CASSLPTGSYGYTF. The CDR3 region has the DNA TGTGCCAGCAGCTTACCGACAGGTAGCTATGGCTACACCTTC.

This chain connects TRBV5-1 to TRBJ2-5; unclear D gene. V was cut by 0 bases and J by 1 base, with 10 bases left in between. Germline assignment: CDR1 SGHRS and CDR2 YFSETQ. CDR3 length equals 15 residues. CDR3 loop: CASSLAAGVQETQYF. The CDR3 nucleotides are TGCGCCAGCAGCTTGGCGGCAGGCGTCCAAGAGACCCAGTACTTC.

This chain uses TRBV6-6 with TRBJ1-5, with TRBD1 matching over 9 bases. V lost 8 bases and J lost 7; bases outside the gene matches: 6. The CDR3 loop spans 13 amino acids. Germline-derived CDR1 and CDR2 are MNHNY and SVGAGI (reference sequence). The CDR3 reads CASGQGTGQPQHF. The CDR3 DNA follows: TGTGCCAGCGGACAGGGGACGGGACAGCCCCAGCATTTT.

CDR3 in DNA: TGTGCCAGCAGCCAACTGACAGGGGGCTATGGCTACACCTTC. Its protein product is CASSQLTGGYGYTF. The V and J genes are TRBV3-1 (or the pseudogene TRBV3-2) and TRBJ1-2, with 9 bases identical to TRBD1. J lost 4 bases, V lost 2 bases, and 2 bases had no gene match. The CDR3 loop spans 14 amino acids. The V gene's germline CDR1 is LGHDT and CDR2 YNNKEL (reference sequence).

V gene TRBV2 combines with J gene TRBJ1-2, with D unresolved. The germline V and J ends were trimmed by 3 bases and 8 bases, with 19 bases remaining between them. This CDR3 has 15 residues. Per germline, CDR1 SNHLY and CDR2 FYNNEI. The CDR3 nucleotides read TGTGCCAGCAGTGAGACGGGATTGGAGAGGGAAGGCTACACCTTC. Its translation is CASSETGLEREGYTF.

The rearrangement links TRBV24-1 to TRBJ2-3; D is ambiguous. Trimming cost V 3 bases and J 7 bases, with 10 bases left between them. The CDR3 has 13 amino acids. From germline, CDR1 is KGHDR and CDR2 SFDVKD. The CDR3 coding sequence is TGTGCCACCAGTGATGCTGGAGCTAATACGCAGTATTTT. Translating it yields CATSDAGANTQYF.

DNA for the CDR3: TGTGCCTGGAGTCGGGACAGGGGGACTGAAGCTTTCTTT. Translating gives CAWSRDRGTEAFF. The rearrangement links TRBV30 to TRBJ1-1, with 11 positions matching TRBD1. Germline CDR1 reads GTSNPN; CDR2 reads SVGIG (reference sequence). V was clipped by 2 bases and J by 5 bases; unmatched bases: 1. The CDR3 runs 13 residues. The variable domain in full, with the rest retrieved from reference TRBV30 and TRBJ1-1, is SQTIHQWPATLVQPVGSPLSLECTVEGTSNPNLYWYRQAAGRGLQLLFYSVGIGQISSEVPQNLSASRPQDRQFILSSKKLLLSDSGFYLCAWSRDRGTEAFFGQGTRLTVV.

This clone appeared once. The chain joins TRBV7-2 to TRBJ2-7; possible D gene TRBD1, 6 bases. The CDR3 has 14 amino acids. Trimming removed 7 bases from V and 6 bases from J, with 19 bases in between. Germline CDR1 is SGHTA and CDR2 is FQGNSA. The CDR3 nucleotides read TGTGCCAGCATCCCCTATGGGGGCTCCAGCGAGCAGTACTTC. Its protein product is CASIPYGGSSEQYF.

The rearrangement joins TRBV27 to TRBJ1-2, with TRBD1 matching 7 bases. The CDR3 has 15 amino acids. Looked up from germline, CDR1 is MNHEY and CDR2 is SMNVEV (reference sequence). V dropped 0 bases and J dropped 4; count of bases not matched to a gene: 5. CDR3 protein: CASSLSLTGIYGYTF. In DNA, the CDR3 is TGTGCCAGCAGTTTATCCCTGACAGGGATCTATGGCTACACCTTC.

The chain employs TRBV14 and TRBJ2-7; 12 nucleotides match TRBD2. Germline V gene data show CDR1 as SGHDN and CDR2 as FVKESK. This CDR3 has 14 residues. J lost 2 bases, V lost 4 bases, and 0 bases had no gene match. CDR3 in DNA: TGTGCCAGCAGCCGGACTAGCGGGACCTACGAGCAGTACTTC. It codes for CASSRTSGTYEQYF.

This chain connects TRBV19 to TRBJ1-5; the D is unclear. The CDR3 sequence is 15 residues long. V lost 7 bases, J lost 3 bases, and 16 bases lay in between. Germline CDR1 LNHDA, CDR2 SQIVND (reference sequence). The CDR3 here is CASISQAWVNQPQHF. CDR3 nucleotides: TGTGCCAGTATTAGCCAAGCGTGGGTCAATCAGCCCCAGCATTTT.

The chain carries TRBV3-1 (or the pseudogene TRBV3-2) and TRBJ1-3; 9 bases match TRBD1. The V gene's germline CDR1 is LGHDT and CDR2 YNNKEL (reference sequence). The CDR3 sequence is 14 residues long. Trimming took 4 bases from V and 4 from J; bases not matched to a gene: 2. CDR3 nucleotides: TGTGCCAGCAGCCCCGGGACAGGGGGAAACACCATATATTTT. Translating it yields CASSPGTGGNTIYF.

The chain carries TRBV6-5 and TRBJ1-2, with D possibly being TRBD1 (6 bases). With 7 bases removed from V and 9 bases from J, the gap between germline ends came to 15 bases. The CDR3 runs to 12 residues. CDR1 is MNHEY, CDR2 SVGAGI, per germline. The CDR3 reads CASTPTGRSYTF. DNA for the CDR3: TGTGCCAGCACTCCGACAGGACGAAGCTACACCTTC.

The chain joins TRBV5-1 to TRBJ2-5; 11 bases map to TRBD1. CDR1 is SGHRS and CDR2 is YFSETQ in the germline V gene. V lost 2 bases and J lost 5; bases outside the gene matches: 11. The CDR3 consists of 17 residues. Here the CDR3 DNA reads TGCGCCAGCAGCTTTACCGGGACAGGGGGTCGGATTGAGACCCAGTACTTC. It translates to CASSFTGTGGRIETQYF.

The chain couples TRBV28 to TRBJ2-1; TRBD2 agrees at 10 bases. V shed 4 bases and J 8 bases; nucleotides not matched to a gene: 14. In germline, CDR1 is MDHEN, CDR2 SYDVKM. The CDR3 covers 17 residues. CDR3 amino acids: CASSSRGSGRASHEQFF. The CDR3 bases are TGTGCCAGCAGTTCCCGTGGGAGCGGGAGGGCCTCCCATGAGCAGTTCTTC.

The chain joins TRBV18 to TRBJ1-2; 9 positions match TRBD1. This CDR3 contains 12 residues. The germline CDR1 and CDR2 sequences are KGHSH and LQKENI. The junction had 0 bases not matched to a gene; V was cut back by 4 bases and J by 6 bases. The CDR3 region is CASSRQGDGYTF. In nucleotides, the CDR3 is TGTGCCAGCTCACGACAGGGGGATGGCTACACCTTC.

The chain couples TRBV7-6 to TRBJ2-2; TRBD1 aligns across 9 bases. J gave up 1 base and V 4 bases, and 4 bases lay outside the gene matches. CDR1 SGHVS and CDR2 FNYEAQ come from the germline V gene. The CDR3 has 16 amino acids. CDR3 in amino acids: CASSSNRGLNTGELFF. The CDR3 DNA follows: TGTGCCAGCAGCTCTAACAGGGGGCTGAACACCGGGGAGCTGTTTTTT.

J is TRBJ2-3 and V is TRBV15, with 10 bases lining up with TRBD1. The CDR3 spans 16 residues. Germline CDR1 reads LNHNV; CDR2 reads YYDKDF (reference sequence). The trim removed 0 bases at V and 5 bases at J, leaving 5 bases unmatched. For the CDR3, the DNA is TGTGCCACCAGCAGAGAGATCAGGACAGGGGGAGATACGCAGTATTTT. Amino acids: CATSREIRTGGDTQYF.

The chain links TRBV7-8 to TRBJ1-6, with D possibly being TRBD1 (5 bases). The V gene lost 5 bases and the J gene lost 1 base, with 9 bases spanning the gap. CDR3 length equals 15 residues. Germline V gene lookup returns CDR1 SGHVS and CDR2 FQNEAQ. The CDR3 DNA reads TGTGCCAGCAGCCCTGACAGTTCCTATAATTCACCCCTCCACTTT. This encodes CASSPDSSYNSPLHF.

As DNA, the CDR3 is TGTGCCACCAGTGATCCGGGACAGGGTTCACGGTGGCAGTATTTT. This codes for CATSDPGQGSRWQYF. The chain carries TRBV24-1 and TRBJ2-3; 9 bases align to TRBD1. Germline assignment: CDR1 KGHDR and CDR2 SFDVKD. This CDR3 region has 15 residues. The V segment lost 3 bases and the J segment 11 bases; nucleotides outside the gene matches: 11.

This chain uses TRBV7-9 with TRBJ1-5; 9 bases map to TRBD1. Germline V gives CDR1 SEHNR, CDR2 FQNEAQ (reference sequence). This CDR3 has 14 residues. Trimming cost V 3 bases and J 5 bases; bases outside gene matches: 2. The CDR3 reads CASSFGTGYQPQHF. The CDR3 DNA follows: TGTGCCAGCAGCTTCGGGACAGGGTATCAGCCCCAGCATTTT.